These 26 T cell receptor beta chains came from one sample sequenced in a study of vaccination effects on CD4 cells after COVID-19. ViraFEST expansion of antigen-specific CD4+ T cells with viral peptide pools preceded sequencing. It was after roughly 11 days of culture that CD4+ T cells were isolated. The cohort was immunized with two doses of either the BNT162b2 or mRNA-1273 vaccine. Method: immunoSEQ multiplex PCR; TCRdb's copy keeps in-frame clones and lacks some. The table shows over 30,000 clones, with roughly 78% occurring only once. Their specific antigens are unknown. This specimen consisted of CD4+ T cells from PBMCs cultured with HCoV-NL63 spike peptides, obtained after COVID-19 vaccination. These receptors all come from a human donor who received a COVID-19 vaccine. Some clones in this sample may be carry-over from other donors' samples.

The sample holds one count of this clone. The chain carries TRBV12-3 or TRBV12-4 and TRBJ2-3, with unresolved D. The CDR3 is 12 amino acids. The V gene lost 4 bases and the J gene lost 2 bases, with 4 bases spanning the gap. CDR3: CASSSYTDTQYF. The CDR3 DNA sequence: TGTGCCAGCAGTTCCTACACAGATACGCAGTATTTT.

V usage is TRBV6-5 and J usage is TRBJ2-6, with D maybe TRBD1 (6 bases). From germline, CDR1 is MNHEY and CDR2 SVGAGI. The CDR3 contains 15 residues. V shed 7 bases and J shed 2 bases, with 12 bases lying between them. The DNA of the CDR3 is TGTGCCAGCAAAGACAGGCTCGCTGGGGCCAACGTCCTGACTTTC. Protein sequence: CASKDRLAGANVLTF.

The chain uses TRBV18 and TRBJ1-4, with TRBD1 matching over 7 bases. Germline lookup yields CDR1 KGHSH and CDR2 LQKENI. V was clipped by 5 bases and J by 7 bases; unmatched bases: 16. The CDR3 length is 17 residues. Written as DNA, the CDR3 is TGTGCCAGCTCAGACACCGGACAGGTGGGACTTGTTGAAAAACTGTTTTTT. This sequence encodes CASSDTGQVGLVEKLFF.

V gene TRBV19 combines with J gene TRBJ1-2; possibly TRBD1 for D (6 bases). Germline V lookup: CDR1 LNHDA, CDR2 SQIVND (reference sequence). V was cut by 3 bases and J by 2 bases, with 7 bases left in between. The CDR3 contains 13 residues. The CDR3 protein is CASSIQGNYGYTF. In DNA, the CDR3 is TGTGCCAGTAGTATCCAGGGGAACTATGGCTACACCTTC.

This clone was seen a single time. The V call is TRBV19, the J call TRBJ2-5; 10 nucleotides align to TRBD2. J was trimmed by 7 bases and V by 3 bases; bases with no gene match: 14. The CDR3 has 17 residues. Per the germline V gene, CDR1 is LNHDA and CDR2 is SQIVND (reference sequence). In DNA form, the CDR3 reads TGTGCCAGTAGTATGAGGGCTAGCGGGGGTAAGATGACGACCCAGTACTTC. It yields the protein CASSMRASGGKMTTQYF.

The rearrangement uses TRBV5-1 and TRBJ2-1; D is unclear. The CDR3 totals 13 residues. V lost 7 bases to trimming and J lost 0 bases, with 8 bases between them. Germline-derived CDR1 and CDR2 are SGHRS and YFSETQ. Here the CDR3 reads CASQRGSYNEQFF. Here the CDR3 DNA reads TGCGCCAGCCAAAGAGGCTCCTACAATGAGCAGTTCTTC. Filled out from reference TRBV5-1 and TRBJ2-1, the complete variable domain reads KAGVTQTPRYLIKTRGQQVTLSCSPISGHRSVSWYQQTPGQGLQFLFEYFSETQRNKGNFPGRFSGRQFSNSRSEMNVSTLELGDSALYLCASQRGSYNEQFFGPGTRLTVL.

V is TRBV14 and J is TRBJ1-2; D is uncertain. This CDR3 contains 14 residues. Looked up from germline, CDR1 is SGHDN and CDR2 is FVKESK. Trimming removed 0 bases from V and 5 bases from J, with 10 bases in between. The CDR3 DNA sequence: TGTGCCAGCAGCCAAGATACGCCGTTATATGGCTACACCTTC. Amino acids: CASSQDTPLYGYTF.

This clone appeared a single time. J is TRBJ1-2 and V is TRBV19; 12 bases are shared with TRBD1. Looked up from germline, CDR1 is LNHDA and CDR2 is SQIVND (reference sequence). This CDR3 is built from 15 residues. With 6 bases clipped from V and 5 bases from J, the junction kept 7 bases outside the gene matches. CDR3 loop: CASRGQGALGYGYTF. The CDR3 DNA reads TGTGCCAGTAGGGGACAGGGGGCCCTGGGTTATGGCTACACCTTC.

This clone was seen a handful of times. The genes are TRBV5-6 and TRBJ2-3, with a possible D match to TRBD1 (5 bases). Germline-derived CDR1 and CDR2 are SGHDT and YYEEEE. CDR3 length equals 17 residues. V dropped 4 bases and J dropped 0 bases, with 18 bases sitting between them. The CDR3 is CASSPAAMGPSTDTQYF. CDR3 in DNA: TGTGCCAGCAGCCCGGCGGCCATGGGGCCTAGCACAGATACGCAGTATTTT.

The rearrangement uses TRBV4-3 and TRBJ1-1; D gene uncertain. V dropped 0 bases and J dropped 1 base, with 9 bases sitting between them. Germline loops: CDR1 LGHNA, CDR2 YSLEER. The CDR3 spans 15 residues. The CDR3 DNA sequence: TGCGCCAGCAGCCAAGATAGCCCGGGGAACACTGAAGCTTTCTTT. This sequence encodes CASSQDSPGNTEAFF.

The V and J genes are TRBV5-4 and TRBJ1-2; no clear D. The CDR3 sequence is 14 residues long. Trimming pared 0 bases from V and 8 bases from J, leaving 14 bases between. In germline, CDR1 is SGHNT, CDR2 YYREEE (reference sequence). This chain's CDR3 is CASSLVGSQVGYTF. The CDR3 nucleotides read TGTGCCAGCAGCTTGGTCGGCAGCCAGGTCGGCTACACCTTC.

The chain links TRBV5-1 to TRBJ1-6; TRBD1 matches 9 bases. CDR1 is SGHRS and CDR2 is YFSETQ in the germline V gene. This CDR3 comprises 15 residues. The J segment lost 10 bases and the V segment lost 0 bases, leaving 5 bases of the junction unmatched. CDR3 DNA: TGCGCCAGCAGCTTGGGGGGACAGGGAGACTCACCCCTCCACTTT. This gives the protein CASSLGGQGDSPLHF.

This clone appeared a single time. This chain connects TRBV10-3 to TRBJ2-7; 9 nucleotides match TRBD1. V shed 4 bases, J shed 4 bases, and the junction held 8 bases outside the gene matches. There are 15 residues in the CDR3. Looked up from germline, CDR1 is ENHRY and CDR2 is SYGVKD. The chain's CDR3 is CAISGGTGSGYEQYV. CDR3 sequence (DNA): TGTGCCATCAGTGGTGGGACAGGGTCGGGATACGAGCAGTACGTC.

This chain uses TRBV20-1 with TRBJ1-1; D uncertain. The ends were cut back, 3 bases at V and 4 bases at J, with 15 bases in the middle. This CDR3 spans 14 amino acids. From germline, CDR1 is DFQATT and CDR2 SNEGSKA (reference sequence). In nucleotides, the CDR3 is TGCAGTGCTAGTCCCGTGACGGAGGGCACTGAAGCTTTCTTT. This translates into CSASPVTEGTEAFF.

This sequence joins TRBV14 and TRBJ1-2, with D unresolved. Germline V gene sequence: CDR1 SGHDN, CDR2 FVKESK. The CDR3 is made up of 13 amino acids. Between the trimmed V and J ends, which lost 5 bases and 5 bases, there was a span of 12 bases. This chain's CDR3 is CASSEGRTYGYTF. CDR3 bases: TGTGCCAGCAGCGAGGGAAGAACGTATGGCTACACCTTC.

This chain connects TRBV5-1 to TRBJ1-1; unclear D gene. Trimming stripped 0 bases from V and 1 base from J, with 7 bases between. Germline V gives CDR1 SGHRS, CDR2 YFSETQ. CDR3 size: 14 residues. The CDR3 protein is CASSLAAGNTEAFF. In DNA form, the CDR3 reads TGCGCCAGCAGCTTGGCGGCAGGGAACACTGAAGCTTTCTTT.

V is TRBV6-4 and J is TRBJ2-1, with 8 bases matching TRBD2. V was clipped by 0 bases and J by 0 bases; unmatched bases: 7. Germline CDR1 MRHNA, CDR2 SNTAGT. This CDR3 comprises 18 residues. This CDR3 reads CASSDSSTSGSSYNEQFF. The CDR3 bases are TGTGCCAGCAGTGACTCGAGTACTAGCGGAAGCTCCTACAATGAGCAGTTCTTC.

This chain links TRBV4-3 with TRBJ1-2, with 7 nucleotides matching TRBD1. After removal of 1 base from V and 8 bases from J, the junction contained 13 bases not matched to a gene. Germline lookup yields CDR1 LGHNA and CDR2 YSLEER. CDR3 length: 16 residues. The CDR3 spells CASSQGWGQSSLGYTF. The CDR3 DNA sequence: TGCGCCAGCAGCCAAGGGTGGGGACAGTCGTCCCTAGGCTACACCTTC.

The chain links TRBV24-1 to TRBJ2-5, with D possibly matching TRBD2 (5 bases). From germline, CDR1 is KGHDR and CDR2 SFDVKD. This CDR3 contains 14 residues. The ends were cut back, 4 bases at V and 6 bases at J, with 14 bases in the middle. The chain's CDR3 is CATSDPTRTKTQYF. As DNA, the CDR3 is TGTGCCACCAGTGACCCCACTAGAACGAAGACCCAGTACTTC.

The chain joins TRBV5-5 to TRBJ1-5; D gene unclear. Germline V gene data show CDR1 as SGHKS and CDR2 as YYEKEE (reference sequence). The CDR3 has 13 amino acids. The V end lost 2 bases, the J end lost 7 bases, and 10 bases lay between the germline ends. The CDR3 loop reads CASSFDTRQPQHF. CDR3 bases: TGTGCCAGCAGCTTTGATACAAGGCAGCCCCAGCATTTT.

This clone was seen only once. The chain combines TRBV5-6 with TRBJ1-2; 8 bases are a match to TRBD1. This CDR3 contains 14 residues. Germline V lookup: CDR1 SGHDT, CDR2 YYEEEE. The V gene end was trimmed by 1 base and the J gene end by 12 bases; junction bases not matched to a gene: 11. The CDR3 coding sequence is TGTGCCAGCAGCTTGCGCGTCCAGGGGGCAATGGACACCTTC. Translating it yields CASSLRVQGAMDTF.

The V call is TRBV29-1, the J call TRBJ1-3; no reliable D call. This CDR3 is 13 amino acids long. Trimming removed 0 bases at V and 0 bases at J, with 3 bases between. Germline V gene data show CDR1 as SQVTM and CDR2 as ANQGSEA. CDR3 bases: TGCAGCGTTGAAGAGCTCTCTGGAAACACCATATATTTT. This encodes CSVEELSGNTIYF.

The CDR3 bases are TGTGCCAGCAGCTTAGGGCTCCTAGGGACGCAGTATTTT. It is translated as CASSLGLLGTQYF. The chain employs TRBV11-2 and TRBJ2-3; D remains unclear. The CDR3 totals 13 residues. Trimming removed 1 base from V and 9 bases from J, with 11 bases in between. Germline CDR1 reads SGHAT; CDR2 reads FQNNGV.

J is TRBJ1-2 and V is TRBV3-1 (or the pseudogene TRBV3-2); D gene uncertain. Germline-derived CDR1 and CDR2 are LGHDT and YNNKEL (reference sequence). Trimming removed 1 base from V and 5 bases from J, with 14 bases in between. The CDR3 consists of 15 residues. CDR3 sequence (DNA): TGTGCCAGCAGCCAAGGGAGCGATAAGGATTATGGCTACACCTTC. It is translated as CASSQGSDKDYGYTF.

Only a few counts were recorded for this clone. The J gene is TRBJ2-5, the V gene TRBV7-3, with 10 nucleotides matching TRBD2. There are 15 residues in the CDR3. CDR1 and CDR2 (germline): SGHTA, FQGTGA. V lost 3 bases and J lost 5; bases outside the gene matches: 6. The CDR3 sequence: CASSLSGGVRETQYF. CDR3 DNA: TGTGCCAGCAGCTTGAGCGGGGGGGTAAGGGAGACCCAGTACTTC.

This chain joins TRBV7-2 and TRBJ1-6, with D unresolved. The germline V gene encodes CDR1 SGHTA and CDR2 FQGNSA. The V and J ends lost 6 bases and 7 bases respectively, with 10 bases between them. This CDR3 has 13 residues. CDR3 in DNA: TGTGCCAGCAGTAAAAGTCGCAATTCACCCCTCCACTTT. It yields the protein CASSKSRNSPLHF. Supplemented by reference TRBV7-2 and TRBJ1-6, the full variable domain reads GAGVSQSPSNKVTEKGKDVELRCDPISGHTALYWYRQSLGQGLEFLIYFQGNSAPDKSGLPSDRFSAERTGGSVSTLTIQRTQQEDSAVYLCASSKSRNSPLHFGNGTRLTVT.